Sequencing of this T cell receptor beta chain was carried out in a study of blood T cell repertoires in COVID-19. Looking at the study overall: Both acute and convalescent COVID-19 samples were obtained from the United States, Italy and Spain. PBMCs, B-cell-depleted T cells, or T cells provided the cDNA or gDNA that made up the material.

Under the authors' procedure: By means of reference gene primer amplification, nucleated cell counts were estimated. TCRdb's copy holds only in-frame clones and misses some; the assay was immunoSEQ multiplex PCR. That table supplies the V and J calls and clone size; D and trimming were determined from the DNA. In the table there are tens of thousands of clones, around 87% of which are singletons. This CDR3 has 16 residues. Unmatched junction bases numbered 8, after V lost 3 bases and J lost 4 bases. From germline, CDR1 is MNHEY and CDR2 SMNVEV (reference sequence). Specimen: peripheral blood. The gene calls are TRBV27 and TRBJ2-3; 9 nucleotides agree with TRBD1. The TCR comes from a human donor in a cohort sampled during active COVID-19. The DNA for the CDR3 is TGTGCCAGCAGTTTGGATGGGACAGGGATCTCAGATACGCAGTATTTT. Amino acid sequence: CASSLDGTGISDTQYF.